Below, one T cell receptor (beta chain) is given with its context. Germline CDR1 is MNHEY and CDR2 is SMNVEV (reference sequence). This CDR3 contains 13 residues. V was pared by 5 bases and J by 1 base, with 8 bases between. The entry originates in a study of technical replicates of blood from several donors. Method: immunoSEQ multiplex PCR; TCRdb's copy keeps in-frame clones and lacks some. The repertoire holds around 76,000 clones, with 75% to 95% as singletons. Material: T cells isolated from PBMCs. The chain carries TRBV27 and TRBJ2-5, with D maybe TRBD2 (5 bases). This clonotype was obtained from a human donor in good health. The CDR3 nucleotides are TGTGCCAGCAGTGGACTGTCCCAAGAGACCCAGTACTTC. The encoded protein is CASSGLSQETQYF.